This T cell receptor (beta chain) was recorded in a study of blood T cell repertoires in COVID-19. Assay used: immunoSEQ multiplex PCR; TCRdb lists only in-frame clones, some missing. The table has approximately 360,000 clones, roughly 86% seen once; the top ten hold 1.9%. Between the trimmed V and J ends, which lost 3 bases and 9 bases, there was a span of 15 bases. The CDR3 loop spans 14 amino acids. CDR1 is ENHRY, CDR2 SYGVKD, per germline. This chain uses TRBV10-3 with TRBJ1-5; D is unclear. The source is a man aged 35 to 55 in a cohort exposed to, infected with or recovered from COVID-19 (not recorded which). The source material was PBMCs or T cells enriched from blood (not recorded which). The CDR3 DNA sequence: TGTGCCATCAGTGAAAGCGGGCCCCCAGGGCCCCAGCATTTT. Its translation is CAISESGPPGPQHF.